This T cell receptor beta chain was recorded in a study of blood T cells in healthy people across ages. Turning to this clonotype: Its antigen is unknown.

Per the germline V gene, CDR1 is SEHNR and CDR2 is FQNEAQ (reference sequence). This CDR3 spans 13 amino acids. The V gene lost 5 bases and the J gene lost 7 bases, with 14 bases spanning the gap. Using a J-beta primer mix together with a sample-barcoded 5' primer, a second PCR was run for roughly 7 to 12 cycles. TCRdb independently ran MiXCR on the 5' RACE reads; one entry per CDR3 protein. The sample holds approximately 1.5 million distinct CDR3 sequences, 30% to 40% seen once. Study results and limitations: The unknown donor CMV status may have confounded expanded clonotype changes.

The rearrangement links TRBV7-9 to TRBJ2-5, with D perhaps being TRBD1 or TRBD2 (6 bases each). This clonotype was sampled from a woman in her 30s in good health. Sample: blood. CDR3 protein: CASSPEGEATQYF. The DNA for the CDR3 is TGTGCCAGCAGCCCAGAGGGGGAGGCGACCCAGTACTTC.